This is a list of T cell receptor beta chains from one sample in a study of cytomegalovirus exposure and HLA in healthy donors. Here immunoSEQ multiplex PCR was the method, and the copy in TCRdb shows in-frame clones only, minus some. This sample's clone table lists approximately 140,000 clones. The specimen sequenced was PBMCs. These TCRs come from a woman aged 40 to 50 in good health and CMV-seronegative. CDR3s include the opening cysteine and the closing phenylalanine or tryptophan. Each record gives: V gene, D gene, J gene, CDR3 DNA, CDR3 protein. The D gene is left open where the match is weak.

TRBV4-3,.,TRBJ1-3,TGCGCCAGCAGCCAAGAGACGGGTAACCCTGGAAACACCATATATTTT,CASSQETGNPGNTIYF
TRBV6-6,.,TRBJ2-5,TGTGCCAGCAGTTACAGAGGAGGGGAGACTCAGTACTTC,CASSYRGGETQYF
TRBV5-1,.,TRBJ2-1,TGCGCCAGCAGCCCCTGGGATACTAGGAATGAGCAGTTCTTC,CASSPWDTRNEQFF
TRBV28,TRBD1,TRBJ2-5,TGTGCCAGCAGTCCCCTGGACAGGGAGGATCAGCAGTACTTC,CASSPLDREDQQYF
TRBV7-2,.,TRBJ1-1,TGTGCCAGCAGCACGGAGGGGAACACTGAAGCTTTCTTT,CASSTEGNTEAFF
TRBV9,TRBD1,TRBJ2-3,TGTGCCAGCAGCCCCGTTGAGGGGGCACTTGGGGATACGCAGTATTTT,CASSPVEGALGDTQYF
TRBV4-3,.,TRBJ2-3,TGCGCCAGCAGCCTACAGGGCGGAGCAGATACGCAGTATTTT,CASSLQGGADTQYF
TRBV12-2,.,TRBJ1-2,TGTGCAAGTCGCCCGAAGACAGCCTCCTATGGCTACACCTTC,CASRPKTASYGYTF
TRBV7-9,TRBD1,TRBJ1-2,TGTGCCAGCAGCCTAAGGACAGGGCAGATGGGTGGCTACACCTTC,CASSLRTGQMGGYTF
TRBV15,.,TRBJ1-6,TGTGCCACCAGCCTAGCCGGGGCCTATAATTCACCCCTCCACTTT,CATSLAGAYNSPLHF
TRBV14,.,TRBJ2-3,TGTGCCAGCAGCCCCCGATTAGGGTTTCGGGGAAACGATACGCAGTATTTT,CASSPRLGFRGNDTQYF
TRBV7-9,TRBD1,TRBJ1-4,TGTGCCAGCAGCCCCGGGACAGGGCAGGAAAAACTGTTTTTT,CASSPGTGQEKLFF
TRBV19,.,TRBJ1-1,TGTGCCAGTTACAGGGATGAAGCTTTCTTT,CASYRDEAFF
TRBV19,TRBD1,TRBJ2-1,TGTGCCAGTAGGAACAGGGGGCTGTACAATGAGCAGTTCTTC,CASRNRGLYNEQFF
TRBV7-3,TRBD1,TRBJ2-2,TGTGCCAGCAGCAGATCTCAACAGGGGACGAACACCGGGGAGCTGTTTTTT,CASSRSQQGTNTGELFF
TRBV6-1,TRBD1,TRBJ2-7,TGTGCCAGCAACGCTTTAGGACAGGGATCCTACGAGCAGTACTTC,CASNALGQGSYEQYF
TRBV18,TRBD1,TRBJ2-1,TGTGCCAGCTCACCACAGGGGGCTAGGGCCTACAATGAGCAGTTCTTC,CASSPQGARAYNEQFF
TRBV5-1,TRBD1,TRBJ1-1,TGCGCCAGCAGCTGGGGACAGGGGGCGTCGAACACTGAAGCTTTCTTT,CASSWGQGASNTEAFF
TRBV4-3,.,TRBJ1-6,TGCGCCAGCAGCCAAGATCTTGTCAGCTCCTATAATTCACCCCTCCACTTT,CASSQDLVSSYNSPLHF
TRBV7-2,.,TRBJ1-4,TGTGCCAGCAGCTTAGACCCGACAGGTGAAAAACTGTTTTTT,CASSLDPTGEKLFF
TRBV18,TRBD2,TRBJ2-3,TGTGCCAGCTCACTCGGACTAGCGGACACAGATACGCAGTATTTT,CASSLGLADTDTQYF
TRBV18,.,TRBJ1-3,TGTGCCAGCTCCGAAACGGGGAGCTCTGGAAACACCATATATTTT,CASSETGSSGNTIYF
TRBV11-2,.,TRBJ1-2,TGTGCCAGCAGAAGCGTTAACTATGGCTACACCTTC,CASRSVNYGYTF
TRBV4-3,.,TRBJ1-2,TGCGCCAGCAGCCAAGATGGGGAGCATGGCTACACCTTC,CASSQDGEHGYTF
TRBV10-2,.,TRBJ2-3,TGCGCCAGCAGTGAGCAGGGGGATACGCAGTATTTT,CASSEQGDTQYF
TRBV7-2,.,TRBJ1-2,TGTGCCAGCAGCGCCAGGGGCCCTCTCCCCACTAACTATGGCTACACCTTC,CASSARGPLPTNYGYTF
TRBV7-3,.,TRBJ2-6,TGTGCCAGCAGCTTATGGCAGGGGTCCTTCTCTGGGGCCAACGTCCTGACTTTC,CASSLWQGSFSGANVLTF
TRBV9,TRBD1,TRBJ2-2,TGTGCCAGCAGCGTGGACAGGTCGAACACCGGGGAGCTGTTTTTT,CASSVDRSNTGELFF
TRBV4-2,TRBD2,TRBJ2-2,TGTGCCAGCAGCCAAGTCGTAGCGGGGGCAACCGGGGAGCTGTTTTTT,CASSQVVAGATGELFF